The 18 T cell receptor beta chains below come from one sample, sequenced in a study of vaccination effects on CD4 cells after COVID-19. The ViraFEST assay expanded antigen-specific CD4+ T cells with viral peptide pools before sequencing. Having been cultured for about ten days, the cells underwent CD4+ T cell isolation. All participants had two doses of either the BNT162b2 or mRNA-1273 vaccine. No antigen has been assigned to these receptors. Assay used: immunoSEQ multiplex PCR; TCRdb lists only in-frame clones, some missing. The sample has about 69,000 clones; about 80% are singletons. Here the sequenced sample was CD4+ T cells from PBMCs cultured with HCoV-OC43 spike peptides, taken after COVID-19 vaccination. Subset specified: HCoV-OC43 spike overlapping peptide pool stimulation. The receptors were gathered from a human donor who received a COVID-19 vaccine.

The chain couples TRBV30 to TRBJ1-2; TRBD1 agrees at 11 bases. CDR1 and CDR2 from the germline V gene are GTSNPN and SVGIG (reference sequence). This CDR3 region has 15 residues. V dropped 0 bases and J dropped 7; count of bases not matched to a gene: 7. The CDR3 region has the DNA TGTGCCTGGAGTGTAATCCGGGACAGGGGGTTTGGCTACACCTTC. Translating gives CAWSVIRDRGFGYTF.

CDR3 in amino acids: CASSSTTGEAFF. DNA for the CDR3: TGTGCCAGCAGCTCAACGACAGGGGAGGCTTTCTTT. J is TRBJ1-1 and V is TRBV7-3, with 8 bases identical to TRBD1. The CDR3 is 12 amino acids. Trimming at V came to 4 bases and at J to 11 bases, leaving 6 bases not matched to a gene. The germline gives CDR1 SGHTA, CDR2 FQGTGA.

The chain has TRBV19 and TRBJ1-2, with no clear D. Trimming cost V 0 bases and J 5 bases, with 13 bases left between them. This CDR3 comprises 15 residues. Germline V gene data show CDR1 as LNHDA and CDR2 as SQIVND (reference sequence). This CDR3 is CASSIDPEASYGYTF. DNA for the CDR3: TGTGCCAGTAGTATAGACCCCGAGGCGTCGTATGGCTACACCTTC.

The chain couples TRBV3-1 (or the pseudogene TRBV3-2) to TRBJ1-4, with 12 bases that match TRBD1. V was clipped by 1 base and J by 8 bases; unmatched bases: 11. The CDR3 has 18 residues. Germline lookup yields CDR1 LGHDT and CDR2 YNNKEL (reference sequence). The CDR3 is CASSQAVPGQGAGEKLFF. CDR3 bases: TGTGCCAGCAGCCAAGCAGTCCCGGGACAGGGGGCGGGAGAAAAACTGTTTTTT.

Note on this clone: The sample carries other DNA sequences with the same CDR3. The chain couples TRBV18 to TRBJ1-2; maybe TRBD1 (6 bases). Germline V gives CDR1 KGHSH, CDR2 LQKENI. The CDR3 is 13 residues long. The V end was cut by 3 bases, the J end by 7 bases, with 12 bases between. CDR3 nucleotide sequence: TGTGCCAGCTCACCTCGGACAGCTTCTGGCTACACCTTC. Residues: CASSPRTASGYTF.

CDR3 in DNA: TGTGCCAGCAGCGTAGTAGGTGGGAGCCAAGAGACCCAGTACTTC. Encoded protein: CASSVVGGSQETQYF. This rearrangement joins TRBV9 to TRBJ2-5, with D perhaps matching TRBD2 (5 bases). The V gene lost 0 bases and the J gene lost 1 base, with 10 bases spanning the gap. The CDR3 is 15 residues long. Germline V gene lookup returns CDR1 SGDLS and CDR2 YYNGEE.

This chain connects TRBV19 to TRBJ2-3; D ambiguous. V was cut by 1 base and J by 1 base, with 0 bases left in between. This CDR3 spans 12 amino acids. The V gene's germline CDR1 is LNHDA and CDR2 SQIVND (reference sequence). This chain's CDR3 is CASSIGTDTQYF. DNA of the CDR3: TGTGCCAGTAGTATAGGCACAGATACGCAGTATTTT.

This clone was found once. The chain recombines TRBV24-1 with TRBJ2-3; D is ambiguous. The germline V gene encodes CDR1 KGHDR and CDR2 SFDVKD. CDR3 length: 13 amino acids. The V end lost 7 bases, the J end lost 8 bases, and 15 bases lay between the germline ends. Written as DNA, the CDR3 is TGTGCCACCAGGTCTAGTGGTGTGCGTACGCAGTATTTT. This sequence encodes CATRSSGVRTQYF.

The chain has TRBV6-4 and TRBJ1-2; D is ambiguous. Trimming took off 4 bases at V and 6 bases at J, with 24 bases between the two ends. Germline CDR1 and CDR2: MRHNA and SNTAGT. The CDR3 length is 17 residues. The CDR3 is CASSAAQWGKNSHGYTF. CDR3 coding DNA: TGTGCCAGCAGTGCCGCCCAGTGGGGAAAAAACTCCCATGGCTACACCTTC.

J is TRBJ2-5 and V is TRBV19; 9 nucleotides line up with TRBD2. Trimming took 9 bases from V and 0 from J; bases not matched to a gene: 8. The CDR3 loop spans 15 amino acids. Germline assignment: CDR1 LNHDA and CDR2 SQIVND (reference sequence). CDR3: CARAPSGEDQETQYF. CDR3 DNA: TGTGCCAGAGCGCCTAGCGGGGAGGACCAAGAGACCCAGTACTTC.

There are a few counts of this clone. V and J are TRBV2 and TRBJ1-5, with D uncertain. The CDR3 consists of 12 residues. Trimming shortened V by 4 bases and J by 6 bases, and 7 bases separated the two germline ends. The germline gives CDR1 SNHLY, CDR2 FYNNEI. CDR3 nucleotides: TGTGCCAGCAGTGCGGTCGTTCAGCCCCAGCATTTT. Translated: CASSAVVQPQHF.

V and J are TRBV7-2 and TRBJ1-5; D is undetermined. The germline gives CDR1 SGHTA, CDR2 FQGNSA. Trimming removed 3 bases at V and 6 bases at J, with 15 bases between. This CDR3 spans 15 amino acids. DNA for the CDR3: TGTGCCAGCAGCTTGCAGTGGGGTTTAGGTCAGCCCCAGCATTTT. Its protein product is CASSLQWGLGQPQHF.

The chain combines TRBV6-5 with TRBJ2-5, with D uncertain. The CDR3 length is 15 residues. Trimming pared 6 bases from V and 2 bases from J, leaving 16 bases between. CDR1 is MNHEY, CDR2 SVGAGI, per germline. The CDR3 nucleotides read TGTGCCAGCAGCCGAACTGCCGGAAGGCAAGAGACCCAGTACTTC. As protein: CASSRTAGRQETQYF.

V is TRBV7-3 and J is TRBJ1-1; D possibly corresponds to TRBD1 (6 bases). Germline loops: CDR1 SGHTA, CDR2 FQGTGA. V lost 6 bases to trimming and J lost 2 bases, with 10 bases between them. The CDR3 has 13 amino acids. CDR3 in amino acids: CASSLQGNTEAFF. The CDR3 bases are TGTGCCAGCAGTCTACAGGGAAACACTGAAGCTTTCTTT.

J is TRBJ1-2 and V is TRBV5-6; TRBD1 matches 7 bases. CDR1 SGHDT and CDR2 YYEEEE come from the germline V gene. J was trimmed by 8 bases and V by 4 bases; bases with no gene match: 11. The CDR3 spans 14 residues. The CDR3 coding sequence is TGTGCCAGCAGCCATCGACGGACAGGACGGGGCTACACCTTC. This sequence encodes CASSHRRTGRGYTF.

This chain uses TRBV6-2 or TRBV6-3 with TRBJ1-5, with TRBD1 identical over 11 bases. The V gene end was trimmed by 4 bases and the J gene end by 7 bases; junction bases not matched to a gene: 9. The CDR3 sequence is 16 residues long. Germline V lookup: CDR1 MNHEY, CDR2 SVGEGT. CDR3 nucleotide sequence: TGTGCCAGCAGTTTCGGGACAGGGGGGGAGCGGCAGCCCCAGCATTTT. As protein: CASSFGTGGERQPQHF.

The V gene is TRBV9, the J gene TRBJ2-5, with D maybe TRBD2 (5 bases). Trimming left V 0 bases short and J 1 base short, with 13 bases between. Germline assignment: CDR1 SGDLS and CDR2 YYNGEE. The CDR3 has 16 residues. The CDR3 spells CASSVGSSSLQETQYF. CDR3 in DNA: TGTGCCAGCAGCGTAGGTTCATCTAGCCTCCAAGAGACCCAGTACTTC.

The rearrangement links TRBV18 to TRBJ2-7; no definite D call. This CDR3 contains 14 residues. The V end was cut by 2 bases, the J end by 3 bases, with 11 bases between. Germline-derived CDR1 and CDR2 are KGHSH and LQKENI. CDR3 DNA sequence: TGTGCCAGCTCACCATCGGGTTCGGGCTACGAGCAGTACGTC. Protein sequence: CASSPSGSGYEQYV.